Below, 2 T cell receptor beta chains from the same sample are listed, as sequenced in a study of blood T cell repertoires in COVID-19. The method was immunoSEQ multiplex PCR; TCRdb's version includes in-frame clones alone and lacks a portion of them. The table lists about 200,000 clones, about 90% of them singletons. The sequencing input was peripheral blood. These receptors originate from a man aged 60 to 69 with active or convalescent COVID-19.

The chain combines TRBV7-6 with TRBJ2-5; possibly TRBD2 for D (5 bases). V lost 7 bases, J lost 5 bases, and 20 bases lay in between. CDR1 is SGHVS and CDR2 is FNYEAQ in the germline V gene. This CDR3 comprises 15 residues. In DNA, the CDR3 is TGTGCCAGCACCCCTCCTAGGCTAGGCGGGGAGACCCAGTACTTC. Translation gives CASTPPRLGGETQYF.

In this sample, this clone turned up a few times. V and J are TRBV3-1 (or the pseudogene TRBV3-2) and TRBJ1-3, with 9 bases identical to TRBD1. Germline V CDR1 and CDR2: LGHDT, YNNKEL (reference sequence). The CDR3 totals 19 residues. V gave up 0 bases and J gave up 4 bases; unmatched junction bases: 13. The CDR3 DNA follows: TGTGCCAGCAGCCAAGAATCCGGGACAGGGTTGGCGCGCGGAAACACCATATATTTT. Protein sequence: CASSQESGTGLARGNTIYF.